This T cell receptor beta chain appears in the sequencing data of a study of T cell responses to AZD1222 COVID-19 vaccine. Using immunoSEQ multiplex PCR, the repertoire was profiled, and TCRdb retains in-frame clones only, with some absent. The table records around 140,000 clones, approximately 90% of them present only once. The V gene lost 1 base and the J gene lost 2 bases, with 9 bases spanning the gap. Germline V lookup: CDR1 SGHRS, CDR2 YFSETQ. The CDR3 has 14 residues. Pooling was applied to second doses at about 4 or about 12 weeks. General observations from the study: With dominance at 160-218 and 743-854, vaccine-associated CD4 TCRs spanned spike. Baseline seropositivity occurred in only a handful of AZD1222 recipients.

Details on this clone: Its matching antigen is unknown.

This TCR derives from an adult who received the AZD1222 COVID-19 vaccine. The V gene is TRBV5-1, the J gene TRBJ2-5; D perhaps matches TRBD2 (6 bases). This material consisted of peripheral blood, taken 28 days after the second AZD1222 dose. The DNA of the CDR3 is TGCGCCAGCAGCTTGTGGGCGGGACAAGAGACCCAGTACTTC. Its protein is CASSLWAGQETQYF. Filled out from reference TRBV5-1 and TRBJ2-5, the complete variable domain reads KAGVTQTPRYLIKTRGQQVTLSCSPISGHRSVSWYQQTPGQGLQFLFEYFSETQRNKGNFPGRFSGRQFSNSRSEMNVSTLELGDSALYLCASSLWAGQETQYFGPGTRLLVL.